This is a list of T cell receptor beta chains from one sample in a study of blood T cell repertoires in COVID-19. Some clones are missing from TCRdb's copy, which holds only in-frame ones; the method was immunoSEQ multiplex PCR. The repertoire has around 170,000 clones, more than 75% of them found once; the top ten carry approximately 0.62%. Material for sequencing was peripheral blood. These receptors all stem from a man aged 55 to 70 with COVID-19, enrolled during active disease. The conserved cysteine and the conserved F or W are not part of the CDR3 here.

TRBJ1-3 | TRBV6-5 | ASSYGTGGTGNTIY
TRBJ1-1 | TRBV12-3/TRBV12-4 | ASSPGYTEAF
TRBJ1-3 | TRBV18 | ASSPGHSGNTIY
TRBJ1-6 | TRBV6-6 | ASSYAPGNNSPLH
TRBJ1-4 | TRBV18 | ASSPLQATNEKLF
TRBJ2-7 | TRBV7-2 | ASSLGTGGHSSYEQY
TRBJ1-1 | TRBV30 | ARLNRGHTEAF
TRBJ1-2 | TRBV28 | ASSFGLLGGYT
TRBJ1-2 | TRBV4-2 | ASSQTDRVNYGYT
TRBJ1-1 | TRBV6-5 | ASSYSKPGSTEAF
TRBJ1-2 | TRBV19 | ASSKAVLIYGYT
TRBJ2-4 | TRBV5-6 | ASSLVGQGVDAKNIQY
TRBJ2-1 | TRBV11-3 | ASSGLVFDEQF
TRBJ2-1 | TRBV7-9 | ASSLAGQHNEQF
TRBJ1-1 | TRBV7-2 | ASSPTGTGTEAF
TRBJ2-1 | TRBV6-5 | ASSYGTGGNNEQF
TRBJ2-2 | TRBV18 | ASSPTDSTPLTGELF
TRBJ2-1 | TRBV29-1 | SGDRQYSYNEQF
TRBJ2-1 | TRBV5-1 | ASSLVRQGGGNEQF
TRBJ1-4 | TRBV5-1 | ASSPRDMNDEKLF
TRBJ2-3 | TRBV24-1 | ATSAPVSGTRADTQY
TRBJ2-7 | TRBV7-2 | ASSYGGQLTYEQY
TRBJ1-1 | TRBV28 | ASSVRQGKTEAF
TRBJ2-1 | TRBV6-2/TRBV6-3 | ASSYSPPGGRNEQF
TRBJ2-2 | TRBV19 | ASRGQGVGTGELF